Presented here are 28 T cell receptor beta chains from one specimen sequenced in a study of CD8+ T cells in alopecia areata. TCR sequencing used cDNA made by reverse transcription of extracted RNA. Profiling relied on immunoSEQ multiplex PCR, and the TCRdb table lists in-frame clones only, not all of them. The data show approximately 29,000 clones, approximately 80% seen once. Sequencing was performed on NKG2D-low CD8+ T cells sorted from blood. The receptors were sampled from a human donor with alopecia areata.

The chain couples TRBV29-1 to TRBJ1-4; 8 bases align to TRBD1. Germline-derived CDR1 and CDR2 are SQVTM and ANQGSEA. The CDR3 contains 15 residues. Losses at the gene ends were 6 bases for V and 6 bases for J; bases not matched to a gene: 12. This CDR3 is CSVRPRGQEDEKLFF. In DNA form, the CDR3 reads TGCAGCGTCCGCCCAAGGGGACAGGAGGATGAAAAACTGTTTTTT.

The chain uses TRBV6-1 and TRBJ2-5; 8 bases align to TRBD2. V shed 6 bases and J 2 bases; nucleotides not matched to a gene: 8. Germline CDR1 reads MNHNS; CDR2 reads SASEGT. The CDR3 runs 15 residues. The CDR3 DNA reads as TGTGCCAGCAGCCACGGGAGGGAGGCGCAAGAGACCCAGTACTTC. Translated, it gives CASSHGREAQETQYF.

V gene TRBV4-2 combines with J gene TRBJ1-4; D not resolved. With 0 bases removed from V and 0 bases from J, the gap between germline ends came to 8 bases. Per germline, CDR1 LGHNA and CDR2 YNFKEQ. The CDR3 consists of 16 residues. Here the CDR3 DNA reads TGTGCCAGCAGCCAAGAAACGACTACAACTAATGAAAAACTGTTTTTT. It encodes CASSQETTTTNEKLFF.

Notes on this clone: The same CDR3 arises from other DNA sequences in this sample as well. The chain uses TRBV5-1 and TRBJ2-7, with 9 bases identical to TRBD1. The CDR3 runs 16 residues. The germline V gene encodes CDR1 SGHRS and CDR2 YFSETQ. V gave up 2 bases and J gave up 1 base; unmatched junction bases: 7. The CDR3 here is CASSLSPGTGSYEQYF. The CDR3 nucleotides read TGCGCCAGCAGCTTATCGCCCGGGACAGGGTCCTACGAGCAGTACTTC. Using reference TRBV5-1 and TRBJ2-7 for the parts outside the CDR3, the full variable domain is KAGVTQTPRYLIKTRGQQVTLSCSPISGHRSVSWYQQTPGQGLQFLFEYFSETQRNKGNFPGRFSGRQFSNSRSEMNVSTLELGDSALYLCASSLSPGTGSYEQYFGPGTRLTVT.

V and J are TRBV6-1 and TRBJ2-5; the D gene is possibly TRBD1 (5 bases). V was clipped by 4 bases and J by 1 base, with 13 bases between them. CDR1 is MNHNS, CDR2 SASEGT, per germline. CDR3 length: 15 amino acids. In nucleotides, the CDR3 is TGTGCCAGCAGTGTTGGGGCAGGGTCCCAAGAGACCCAGTACTTC. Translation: CASSVGAGSQETQYF.

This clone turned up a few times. The CDR3 DNA is TGTGCCAGCAGTTTAGAAAGTTTTAGCACAGATACGCAGTATTTT. Amino acid sequence: CASSLESFSTDTQYF. V usage is TRBV27 and J usage is TRBJ2-3; D is ambiguous. Trimming left V 2 bases short and J 0 bases short, with 9 bases between. Germline CDR1 reads MNHEY; CDR2 reads SMNVEV (reference sequence). The CDR3 is 15 amino acids.

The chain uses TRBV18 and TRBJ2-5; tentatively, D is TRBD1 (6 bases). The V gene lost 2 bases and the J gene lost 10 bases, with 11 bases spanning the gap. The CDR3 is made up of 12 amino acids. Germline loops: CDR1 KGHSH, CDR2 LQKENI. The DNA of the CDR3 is TGTGCCAGCTCACCATCCCCAGGGGACCAGTACTTC. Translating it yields CASSPSPGDQYF.

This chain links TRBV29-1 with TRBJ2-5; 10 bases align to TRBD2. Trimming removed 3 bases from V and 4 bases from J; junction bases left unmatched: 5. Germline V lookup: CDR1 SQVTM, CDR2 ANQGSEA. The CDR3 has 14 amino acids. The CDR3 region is CSVELAGEGETQYF. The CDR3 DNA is TGCAGCGTTGAGCTAGCGGGGGAGGGAGAGACCCAGTACTTC.

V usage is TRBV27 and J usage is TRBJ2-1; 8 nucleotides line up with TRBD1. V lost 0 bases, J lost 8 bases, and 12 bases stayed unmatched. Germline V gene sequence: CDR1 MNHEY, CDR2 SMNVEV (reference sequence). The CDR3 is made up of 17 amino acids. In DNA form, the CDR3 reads TGTGCCAGCAGTTTATCGGGTTTCCAGGGGGCGCGGGATGAGCAGTTCTTC. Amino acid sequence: CASSLSGFQGARDEQFF.

In DNA form, the CDR3 reads TGTGCCAGCAGTGACAGGGCGGGTGAGCAGTTCTTC. Translating gives CASSDRAGEQFF. J is TRBJ2-1 and V is TRBV6-4; D perhaps matches TRBD2 (5 bases). This CDR3 has 12 residues. Trimming took off 2 bases at V and 9 bases at J, with 8 bases between the two ends. Germline V gene lookup returns CDR1 MRHNA and CDR2 SNTAGT.

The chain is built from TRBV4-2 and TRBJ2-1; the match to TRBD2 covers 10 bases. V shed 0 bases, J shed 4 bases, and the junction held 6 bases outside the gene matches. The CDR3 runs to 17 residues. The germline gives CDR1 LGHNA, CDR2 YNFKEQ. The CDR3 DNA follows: TGTGCCAGCAGCCAAGAGCTTACTAGCGGGGCTTACAATGAGCAGTTCTTC. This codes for CASSQELTSGAYNEQFF.

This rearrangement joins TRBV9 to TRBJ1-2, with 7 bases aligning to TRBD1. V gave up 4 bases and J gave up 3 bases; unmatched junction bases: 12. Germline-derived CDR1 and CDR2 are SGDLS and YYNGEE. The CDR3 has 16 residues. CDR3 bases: TGTGCCAGCAGCCCGCCGAGGGGGCATAAGGACTATGGCTACACCTTC. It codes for CASSPPRGHKDYGYTF.

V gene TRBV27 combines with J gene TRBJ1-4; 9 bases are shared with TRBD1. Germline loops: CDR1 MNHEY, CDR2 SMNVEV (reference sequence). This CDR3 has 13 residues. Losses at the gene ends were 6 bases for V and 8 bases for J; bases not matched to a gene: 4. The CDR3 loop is CASRDRGYEKLFF. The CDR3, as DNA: TGTGCCAGCAGGGACAGGGGTTACGAAAAACTGTTTTTT.

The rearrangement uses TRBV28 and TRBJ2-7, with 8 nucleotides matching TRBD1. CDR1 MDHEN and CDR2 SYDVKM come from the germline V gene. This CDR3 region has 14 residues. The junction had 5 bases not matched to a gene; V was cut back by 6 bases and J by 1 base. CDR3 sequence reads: CASSSGTGSYEQYF. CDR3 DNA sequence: TGTGCCAGCAGCTCCGGGACAGGTTCCTACGAGCAGTACTTC.

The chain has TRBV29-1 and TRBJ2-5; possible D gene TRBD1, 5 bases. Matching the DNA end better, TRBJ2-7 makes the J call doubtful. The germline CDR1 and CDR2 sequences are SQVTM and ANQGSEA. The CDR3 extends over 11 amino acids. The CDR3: CSVGGRDEQYF. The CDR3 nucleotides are TGCAGCGTTGGGGGCAGGGACGAGCAGTACTTC.

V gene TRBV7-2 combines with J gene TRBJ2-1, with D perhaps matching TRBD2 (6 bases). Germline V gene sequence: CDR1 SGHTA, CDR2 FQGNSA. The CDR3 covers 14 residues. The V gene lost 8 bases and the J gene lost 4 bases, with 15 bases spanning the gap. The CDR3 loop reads CASRSGLDYNEQFF. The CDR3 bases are TGTGCCAGCCGGTCGGGACTGGATTACAATGAGCAGTTCTTC.

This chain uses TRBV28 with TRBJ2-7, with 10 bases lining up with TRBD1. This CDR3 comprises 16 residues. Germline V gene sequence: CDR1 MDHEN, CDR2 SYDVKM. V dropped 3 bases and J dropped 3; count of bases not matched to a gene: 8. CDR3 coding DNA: TGTGCCAGCAGTTTCTATACGGGACAGGGGAGCTACGAGCAGTACTTC. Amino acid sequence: CASSFYTGQGSYEQYF.

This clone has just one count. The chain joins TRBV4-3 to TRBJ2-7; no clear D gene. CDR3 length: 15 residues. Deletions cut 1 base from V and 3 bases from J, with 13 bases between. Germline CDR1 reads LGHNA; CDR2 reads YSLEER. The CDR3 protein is CASSQVWQANYEQYF. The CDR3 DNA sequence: TGCGCCAGCAGCCAAGTATGGCAGGCAAACTACGAGCAGTACTTC.

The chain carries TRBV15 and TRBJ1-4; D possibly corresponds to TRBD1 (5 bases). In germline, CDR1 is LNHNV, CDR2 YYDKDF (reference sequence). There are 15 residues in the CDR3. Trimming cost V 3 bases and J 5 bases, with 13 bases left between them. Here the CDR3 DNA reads TGTGCCACCAGCAGTCCCCCGGGGGGGAATGAAAAACTGTTTTTT. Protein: CATSSPPGGNEKLFF.

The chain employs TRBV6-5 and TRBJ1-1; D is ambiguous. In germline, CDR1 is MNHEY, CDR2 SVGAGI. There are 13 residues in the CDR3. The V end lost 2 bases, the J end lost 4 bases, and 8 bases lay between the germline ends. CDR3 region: CASSYRDTTEAFF. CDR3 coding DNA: TGTGCCAGCAGTTACAGGGATACCACTGAAGCTTTCTTT.

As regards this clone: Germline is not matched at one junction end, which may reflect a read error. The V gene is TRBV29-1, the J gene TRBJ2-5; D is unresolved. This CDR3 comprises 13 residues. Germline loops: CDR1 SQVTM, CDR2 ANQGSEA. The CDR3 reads CSVEVPPQGTQYF. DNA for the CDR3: TGCAGCGTTGAAGTCCCGCCCCAAGGGACCCAGTACTTC.

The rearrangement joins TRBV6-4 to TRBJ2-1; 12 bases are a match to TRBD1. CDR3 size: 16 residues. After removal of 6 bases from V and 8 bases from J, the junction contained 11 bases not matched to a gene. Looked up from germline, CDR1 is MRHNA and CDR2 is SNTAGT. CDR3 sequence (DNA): TGTGCCAGCAGCGTTAGAGGGACAGGGGGCATGGATGAGCAGTTCTTC. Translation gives CASSVRGTGGMDEQFF.

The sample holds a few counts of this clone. The CDR3 protein is CASSIPGQGAYEQYF. In DNA form, the CDR3 reads TGTGCCAGTAGTATACCGGGACAGGGTGCCTACGAGCAGTACTTC. The rearrangement uses TRBV19 and TRBJ2-7; 9 nucleotides align to TRBD1. Unmatched junction bases numbered 4, after V lost 2 bases and J lost 2 bases. The CDR3 has 15 residues. Germline CDR1 LNHDA, CDR2 SQIVND (reference sequence).

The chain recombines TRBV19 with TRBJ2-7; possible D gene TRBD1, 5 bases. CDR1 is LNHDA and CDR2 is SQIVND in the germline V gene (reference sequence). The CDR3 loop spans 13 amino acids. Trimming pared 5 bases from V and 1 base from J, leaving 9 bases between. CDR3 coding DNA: TGTGCCAGTAGTTCAACAGGATCCTACGAGCAGTACTTC. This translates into CASSSTGSYEQYF.

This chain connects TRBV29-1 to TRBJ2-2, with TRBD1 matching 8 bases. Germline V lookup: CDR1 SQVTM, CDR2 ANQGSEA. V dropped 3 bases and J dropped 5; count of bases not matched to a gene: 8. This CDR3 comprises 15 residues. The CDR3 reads CSVEAGTGTTGELFF. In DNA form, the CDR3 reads TGCAGCGTTGAGGCAGGGACAGGTACTACCGGGGAGCTGTTTTTT.

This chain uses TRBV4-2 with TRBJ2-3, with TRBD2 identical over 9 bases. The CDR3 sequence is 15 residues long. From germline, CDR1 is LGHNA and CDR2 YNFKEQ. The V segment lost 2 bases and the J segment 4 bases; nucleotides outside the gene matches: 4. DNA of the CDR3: TGTGCCAGCAGCCAATTAGCGGGAGACGCAGATACGCAGTATTTT. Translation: CASSQLAGDADTQYF.

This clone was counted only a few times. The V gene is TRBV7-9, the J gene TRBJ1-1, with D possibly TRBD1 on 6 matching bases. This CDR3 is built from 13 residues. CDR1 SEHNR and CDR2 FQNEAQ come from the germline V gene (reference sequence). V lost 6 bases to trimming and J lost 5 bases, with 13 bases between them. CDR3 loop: CASRNRAGTEAFF. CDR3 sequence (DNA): TGTGCCAGCAGAAACAGGGCGGGGACTGAAGCTTTCTTT.

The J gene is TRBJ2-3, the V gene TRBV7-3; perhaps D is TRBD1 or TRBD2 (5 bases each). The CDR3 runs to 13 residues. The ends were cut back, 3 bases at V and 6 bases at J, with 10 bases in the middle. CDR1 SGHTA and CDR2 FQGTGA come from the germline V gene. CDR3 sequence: CASSFKGEDTQYF. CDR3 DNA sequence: TGTGCCAGCAGCTTCAAAGGGGAGGATACGCAGTATTTT.